The TCR beta chain under discussion was sequenced for a study of cytomegalovirus exposure and HLA in healthy donors. As to this clone: Antigen unknown.

The CDR3 consists of 13 residues. Trimming cost V 2 bases and J 9 bases, with 8 bases left between them. CDR1 and CDR2 from the germline V gene are MDHEN and SYDVKM. A multiplex PCR was run with 60 Vbeta primers and 13 Jbeta primers. The table came from immunoSEQ multiplex PCR; TCRdb's copy has only in-frame clones and leaves some out. The sample lists 99,000 or so clones, over 80% occurring once. Study results and caveats: Researchers catalogued over 150 TCR beta chains as cytomegalovirus-associated. Within an earlier analysis, most TCR beta V segments proved productive either about 87% or about 30% of the time.

The specimen sequenced was PBMCs. This chain connects TRBV28 to TRBJ1-6, with D hard to call. The source is a man younger than 35 in good health and CMV-seronegative. The CDR3 DNA follows: TGTGCCAGCAGTTTAGAGGAGCTTTCACCCCTCCACTTT. Its protein product is CASSLEELSPLHF.